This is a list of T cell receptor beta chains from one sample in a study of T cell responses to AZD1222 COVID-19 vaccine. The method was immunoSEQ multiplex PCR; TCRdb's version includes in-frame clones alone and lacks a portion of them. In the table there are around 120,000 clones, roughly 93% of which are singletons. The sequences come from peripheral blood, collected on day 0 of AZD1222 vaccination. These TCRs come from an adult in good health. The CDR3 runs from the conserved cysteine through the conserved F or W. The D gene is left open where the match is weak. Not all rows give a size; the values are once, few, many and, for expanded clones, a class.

TGTGCCATCAGTGAAAGTATAATGAACACCATATATTTT	CAISESIMNTIYF	TRBV10-3	.	.	TRBJ1-3
TGTGCCAGCAGTTCCGGTCCTAACCCGTTGTCCCAGCATTTT	CASSSGPNPLSQHF	TRBV28	.	.	TRBJ1-5
TGCAGCGCCAGGACAGGGCCTGAAAAACTGTTTTTT	CSARTGPEKLFF	TRBV29-1	TRBD1	.	TRBJ1-4
TGTGCCAGCAGGGGACAGGGGTCCGACGAGCAGTACTTC	CASRGQGSDEQYF	TRBV10-3	TRBD1	.	TRBJ2-7
TGTGCCAGTAGTAGCAACAGGGGGATGGCCAAAAACATTCAGTACTTC	CASSSNRGMAKNIQYF	TRBV19	TRBD1	.	TRBJ2-4
TGTGCCAGCAGCTTCAGTGAAGAGACCCAGTACTTC	CASSFSEETQYF	TRBV7-9	.	.	TRBJ2-5
TGTGCCAGCACTCATAGTGGGAGAGTCTTCTACGAGCAGTACTTC	CASTHSGRVFYEQYF	TRBV28	.	.	TRBJ2-7
TGTGCCAGCAGCCCCAGGTTCCTCTACAATGAGCAGTTCTTC	CASSPRFLYNEQFF	TRBV7-9	.	.	TRBJ2-1
TGCGCCAGCAGCTTGGACTGGAACCCCTATAATTCACCCCTCCACTTT	CASSLDWNPYNSPLHF	TRBV5-1	.	.	TRBJ1-6
TGTGCCACCAGCGGGACAGAGTCTTCGGGAAAACTGTTTTTT	CATSGTESSGKLFF	TRBV24-1	TRBD1	once	TRBJ1-4
TGTGCCAGCAGTTATTTTACAGGGAGAAACACCATATATTTT	CASSYFTGRNTIYF	TRBV28	.	.	TRBJ1-3
TGTGCCAGCAGTTCGGGGGGGCAAGTTGACACTGAAGCTTTCTTT	CASSSGGQVDTEAFF	TRBV28	.	.	TRBJ1-1
TGTGCCAGCAGTTATGGGCCCGACAGGCAGAACTACGAGCAGTACTTC	CASSYGPDRQNYEQYF	TRBV6-2/TRBV6-3	.	.	TRBJ2-7
TGTGCCAGTAGTATCGAAAAGGGACCTTACGAGCAGTACTTC	CASSIEKGPYEQYF	TRBV19	.	.	TRBJ2-7
TGTGCCAGCAGTTTATATGTCTACTCCTACAATGAGCAGTTCTTC	CASSLYVYSYNEQFF	TRBV27	.	.	TRBJ2-1
TGTGCCAGTAGTAGACCCGGGGCCCAGGACGAGCAGTACTTC	CASSRPGAQDEQYF	TRBV19	.	.	TRBJ2-7